A selection of T cell receptor beta chains follows, all from one sample in a study of blood T cell repertoires in COVID-19. The protocol was immunoSEQ multiplex PCR, while the TCRdb copy is restricted to in-frame clones and leaves out a portion. Of 240,000 or so clones listed, under 85% are singletons. The sequencing sample was made of peripheral blood. These receptors came from a young man who had recovered from COVID-19. The CDR3 runs from the conserved cysteine through the conserved F or W. The D gene is left open where the match is weak. Clone size is given for some rows only: seen once, a few or many times, or a class if the clone is expanded.

d_gene,abundance,j_gene,len,v_gene,CDR3aa,CDR3nt
TRBD1,once,TRBJ2-7,16,TRBV19,CASSTRRTGGYPEQYF,TGTGCCAGTAGTACTAGGCGGACAGGGGGATATCCCGAGCAGTACTTC
.,.,TRBJ1-2,13,TRBV6-5,CASSYQGTYGYTF,TGTGCCAGCAGTTACCAGGGGACCTATGGCTACACCTTC
.,.,TRBJ2-7,12,TRBV5-4,CASGDRSYEQYF,TGTGCCAGCGGAGACAGGAGCTACGAGCAGTACTTC
TRBD1,.,TRBJ1-1,16,TRBV28,CASSLFFGQANTEAFF,TGTGCCAGCAGTTTATTCTTCGGACAGGCAAACACTGAAGCTTTCTTT
.,.,TRBJ1-4,14,TRBV7-6,CASSPTGRNEKLFF,TGTGCCAGCAGCCCAACAGGGCGCAATGAAAAACTGTTTTTT
TRBD2,.,TRBJ2-3,17,TRBV5-1,CASYSFPLAVRTDTQYF,TGCGCCAGCTACAGCTTCCCTCTAGCGGTTCGCACAGATACGCAGTATTTT
.,.,TRBJ1-2,13,TRBV7-8,CASSLTTAGGYTF,TGTGCCAGCAGCTTAACAACAGCGGGTGGCTACACCTTC
.,once,TRBJ1-1,15,TRBV25-1,CASSDGGRVNTEAFF,TGTGCCAGCAGTGACGGTGGCAGGGTGAACACTGAAGCTTTCTTT
TRBD1,.,TRBJ2-2,12,TRBV5-1,CASSWTGGELFF,TGCGCCAGCAGCTGGACAGGAGGGGAGCTGTTTTTT
TRBD1,.,TRBJ2-5,18,TRBV28,CASSFFSMRTGDQETQYF,TGTGCCAGCAGTTTTTTCTCGATGAGGACAGGGGACCAAGAGACCCAGTACTTC
.,.,TRBJ2-3,15,TRBV5-1,CASREDGTFADTQYF,TGCGCCAGCAGGGAGGACGGGACTTTCGCAGATACGCAGTATTTT
.,.,TRBJ2-3,13,TRBV27,CASSFESTDTQYF,TGTGCCAGCAGTTTCGAGTCCACAGATACGCAGTATTTT
.,.,TRBJ1-1,18,TRBV6-6,CASSLWDYRRGKPTEAFF,TGTGCCAGCAGTCTCTGGGACTATCGAAGGGGTAAACCCACTGAAGCTTTCTTT
TRBD1,.,TRBJ2-2,14,TRBV18,CASSGTGRPGELFF,TGTGCCAGCTCTGGGACAGGACGGCCCGGGGAGCTGTTTTTT
.,.,TRBJ1-3,13,TRBV7-2,CASSLSLSDTIYF,TGTGCCAGCAGCTTAAGTCTCAGTGACACCATATATTTT
.,.,TRBJ1-6,15,TRBV27,CAIHLARTENSPLHF,TGTGCCATCCACCTGGCTCGGACAGAGAATTCACCCCTCCACTTT
.,once,TRBJ2-2,15,TRBV11-2,CASSLGLGNTGELFF,TGTGCCAGCAGCTTAGGACTAGGGAACACCGGGGAGCTGTTTTTT
.,.,TRBJ2-2,13,TRBV12-3/TRBV12-4,CASSLYGAGELFF,TGTGCCAGCAGTTTGTACGGGGCCGGGGAGCTGTTTTTT
.,.,TRBJ1-2,11,TRBV29-1,CSVAESNGYTF,TGCAGCGTTGCTGAGTCCAATGGCTACACCTTC
.,.,TRBJ1-1,15,TRBV10-3,CAISESLGADTEAFF,TGTGCCATCAGTGAGTCGTTGGGGGCGGACACTGAAGCTTTCTTT
.,.,TRBJ1-2,14,TRBV5-1,CASSLDGAGGGYTF,TGCGCCAGCAGCTTGGACGGGGCAGGAGGGGGCTACACCTTC
.,.,TRBJ1-2,14,TRBV5-1,CASSLQQGFYGYTF,TGCGCCAGCAGCTTACAACAGGGATTCTATGGCTACACCTTC
TRBD1,once,TRBJ1-2,14,TRBV2,CASSERGGGYGYTF,TGTGCCAGCAGTGAAAGAGGGGGCGGCTATGGCTACACCTTC
.,.,TRBJ1-1,15,TRBV5-1,CASTQVPSMNTEAFF,TGCGCCAGTACTCAGGTCCCCTCCATGAACACTGAAGCTTTCTTT
.,.,TRBJ2-1,15,TRBV7-9,CASSRLGSIHNEQFF,TGTGCCAGCAGCCGACTAGGATCCATCCACAATGAGCAGTTCTTC
.,.,TRBJ1-4,18,TRBV10-2,CASSESAGLFSTNEKLFF,TGCGCCAGCAGTGAGTCGGCAGGGTTGTTTTCAACTAATGAAAAACTGTTTTTT
.,.,TRBJ1-1,13,TRBV12-3/TRBV12-4,CASSRTANTEAFF,TGTGCCAGCAGCCGGACAGCGAACACTGAAGCTTTCTTT